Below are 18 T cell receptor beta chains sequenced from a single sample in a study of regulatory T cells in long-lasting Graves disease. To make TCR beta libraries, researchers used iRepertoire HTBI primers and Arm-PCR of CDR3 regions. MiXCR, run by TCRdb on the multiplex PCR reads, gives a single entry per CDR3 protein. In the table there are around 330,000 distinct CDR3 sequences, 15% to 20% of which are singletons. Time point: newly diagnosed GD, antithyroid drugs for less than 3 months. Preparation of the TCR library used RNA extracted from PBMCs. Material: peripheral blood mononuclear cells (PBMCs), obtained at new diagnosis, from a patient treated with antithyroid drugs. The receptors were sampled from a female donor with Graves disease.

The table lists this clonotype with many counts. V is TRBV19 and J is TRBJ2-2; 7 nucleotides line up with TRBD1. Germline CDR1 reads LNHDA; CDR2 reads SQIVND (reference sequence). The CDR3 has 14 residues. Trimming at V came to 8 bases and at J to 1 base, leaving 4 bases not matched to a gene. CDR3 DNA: TGTGCCAGTGTAAGGGACAGGAACACCGGGGAGCTGTTTTTT. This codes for CASVRDRNTGELFF.

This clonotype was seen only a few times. The CDR3 DNA is TGCGCCAGCAGTCGCGGGGGCCTGAAGACCCAGTACTTC. Residues: CASSRGGLKTQYF. The chain recombines TRBV5-1 with TRBJ2-5, with a tentative D call TRBD2 (7 bases). The CDR3 spans 13 residues. Trimming left V 5 bases short and J 6 bases short, with 14 bases between. Germline CDR1 is SGHRS and CDR2 is YFSETQ.

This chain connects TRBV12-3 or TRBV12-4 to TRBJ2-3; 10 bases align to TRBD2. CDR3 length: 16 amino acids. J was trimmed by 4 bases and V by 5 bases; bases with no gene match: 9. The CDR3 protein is CASSPAGGGHPDTQYF. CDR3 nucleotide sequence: TGTGCCAGCAGTCCAGCGGGAGGGGGGCACCCAGATACGCAGTATTTT.

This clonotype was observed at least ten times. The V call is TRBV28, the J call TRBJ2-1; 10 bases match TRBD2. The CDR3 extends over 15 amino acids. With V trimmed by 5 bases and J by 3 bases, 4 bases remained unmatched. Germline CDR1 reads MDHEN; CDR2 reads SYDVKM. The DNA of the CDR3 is TGTGCCAGCAGTGCGACTAGCGGGCACTACAATGAGCAGTTCTTC. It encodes CASSATSGHYNEQFF. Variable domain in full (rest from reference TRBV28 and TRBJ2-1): DVKVTQSSRYLVKRTGEKVFLECVQDMDHENMFWYRQDPGLGLRLIYFSYDVKMKEKGDIPEGYSVSREKKERFSLILESASTNQTSMYLCASSATSGHYNEQFFGPGTRLTVL.

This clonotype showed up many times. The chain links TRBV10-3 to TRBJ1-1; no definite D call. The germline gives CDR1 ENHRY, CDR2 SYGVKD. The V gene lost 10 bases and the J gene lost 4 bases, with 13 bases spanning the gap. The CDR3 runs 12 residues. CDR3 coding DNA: TGTGCCACCTCGTACCTGGGCACTGAAGCTTTCTTT. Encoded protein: CATSYLGTEAFF.

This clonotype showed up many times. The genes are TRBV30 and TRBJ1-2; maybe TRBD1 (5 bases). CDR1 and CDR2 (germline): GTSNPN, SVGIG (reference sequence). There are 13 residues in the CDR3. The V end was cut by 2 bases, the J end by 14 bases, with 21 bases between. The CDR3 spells CAWSKSGGLGRTF. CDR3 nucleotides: TGTGCCTGGAGTAAAAGCGGGGGTCTGGGGAGGACCTTC.

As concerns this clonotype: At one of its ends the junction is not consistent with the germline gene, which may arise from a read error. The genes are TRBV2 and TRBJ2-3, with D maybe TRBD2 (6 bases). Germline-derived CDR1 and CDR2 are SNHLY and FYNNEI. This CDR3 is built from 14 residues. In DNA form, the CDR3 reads TGTGCCAGCAGGTGGGACTCCACAACAGGTACGCAGTATTTT. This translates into CASRWDSTTGTQYF.

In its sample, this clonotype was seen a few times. The DNA for the CDR3 is TGCGCCAGCAGCCCCCTGGGGGCCGGTACCGGGGAGCTGTTTTTT. This gives the protein CASSPLGAGTGELFF. This chain uses TRBV5-1 with TRBJ2-2, with D possibly matching TRBD1 (6 bases). Germline assignment: CDR1 SGHRS and CDR2 YFSETQ. This CDR3 has 15 residues. The V end lost 4 bases, the J end lost 5 bases, and 15 bases lay between the germline ends.

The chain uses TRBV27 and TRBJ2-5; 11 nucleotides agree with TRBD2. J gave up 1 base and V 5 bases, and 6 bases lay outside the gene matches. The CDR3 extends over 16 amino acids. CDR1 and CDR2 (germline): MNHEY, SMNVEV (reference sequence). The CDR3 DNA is TGTGCCAGCAGTGTTCTAGCGGGAGGTCCCCAAGAGACCCAGTACTTC. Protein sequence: CASSVLAGGPQETQYF.

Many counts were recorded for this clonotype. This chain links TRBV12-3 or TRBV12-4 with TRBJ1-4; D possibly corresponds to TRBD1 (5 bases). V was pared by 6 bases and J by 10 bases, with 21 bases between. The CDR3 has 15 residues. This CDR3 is CASSPTGGRRGKLFF. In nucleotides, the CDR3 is TGTGCCAGCAGCCCCACCGGAGGGCGTAGGGGAAAACTGTTTTTT.

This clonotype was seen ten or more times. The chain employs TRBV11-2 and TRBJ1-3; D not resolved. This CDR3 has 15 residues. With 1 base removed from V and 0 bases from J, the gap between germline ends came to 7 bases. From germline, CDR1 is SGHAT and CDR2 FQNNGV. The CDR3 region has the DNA TGTGCCAGCAGCTTAGTTCCTTTCTCTGGAAACACCATATATTTT. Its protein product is CASSLVPFSGNTIYF.

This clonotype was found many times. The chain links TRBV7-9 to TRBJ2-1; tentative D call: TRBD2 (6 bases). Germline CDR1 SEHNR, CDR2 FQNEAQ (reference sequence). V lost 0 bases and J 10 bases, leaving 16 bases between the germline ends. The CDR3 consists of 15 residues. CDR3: CASSLAGRENLEQFF. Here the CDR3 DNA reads TGTGCCAGCAGCTTAGCCGGCCGGGAGAACCTCGAGCAGTTCTTC.

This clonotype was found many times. The CDR3 spells CASSRRWTGENTEAFF. The CDR3 nucleotides read TGCGCCAGCAGCCGGAGGTGGACAGGCGAGAACACTGAAGCTTTCTTT. The V gene is TRBV4-1, the J gene TRBJ1-1; 7 bases match TRBD1. Trimming took 4 bases from V and 1 from J; bases not matched to a gene: 9. This CDR3 contains 16 residues. Germline lookup yields CDR1 MGHRA and CDR2 YSYEKL.

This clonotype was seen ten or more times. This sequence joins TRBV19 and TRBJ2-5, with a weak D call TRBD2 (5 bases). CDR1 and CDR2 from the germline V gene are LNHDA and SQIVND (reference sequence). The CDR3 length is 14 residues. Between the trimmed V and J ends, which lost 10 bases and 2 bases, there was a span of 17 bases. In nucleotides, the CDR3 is TGTGCCACAAGGTTCGGACTCCGACAAGAGACCCAGTACTTC. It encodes CATRFGLRQETQYF. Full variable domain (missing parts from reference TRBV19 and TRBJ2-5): DGGITQSPKYLFRKEGQNVTLSCEQNLNHDAMYWYRQDPGQGLRLIYYSQIVNDFQKGDIAEGYSVSREKKESFPLTVTSAQKNPTAFYLCATRFGLRQETQYFGPGTRLLVL.

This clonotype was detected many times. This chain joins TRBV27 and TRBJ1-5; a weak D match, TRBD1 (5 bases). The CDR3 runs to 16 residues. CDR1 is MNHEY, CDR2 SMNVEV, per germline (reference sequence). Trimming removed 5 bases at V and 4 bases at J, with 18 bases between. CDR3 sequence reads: CASSHHGTGLNQPQHF. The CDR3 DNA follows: TGTGCCAGCAGTCACCACGGCACAGGACTTAATCAGCCCCAGCATTTT.

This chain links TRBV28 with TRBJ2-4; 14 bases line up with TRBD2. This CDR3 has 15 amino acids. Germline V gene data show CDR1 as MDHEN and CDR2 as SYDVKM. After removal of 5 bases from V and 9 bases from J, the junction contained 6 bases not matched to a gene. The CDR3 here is CASSEGLAGDSIQYF. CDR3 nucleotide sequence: TGTGCCAGCAGTGAGGGACTAGCGGGAGATAGCATTCAGTACTTC.

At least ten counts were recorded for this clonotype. The CDR3 region has the DNA TGCGCCAGCAGCCAAATATGGGCGGGTGTCTACGAGCAGTACTTC. Translated, it gives CASSQIWAGVYEQYF. The J gene is TRBJ2-7, the V gene TRBV4-1, with D tentatively TRBD2 (5 bases). The CDR3 runs 15 residues. The germline CDR1 and CDR2 sequences are MGHRA and YSYEKL. V lost 2 bases to trimming and J lost 3 bases, with 14 bases between them.

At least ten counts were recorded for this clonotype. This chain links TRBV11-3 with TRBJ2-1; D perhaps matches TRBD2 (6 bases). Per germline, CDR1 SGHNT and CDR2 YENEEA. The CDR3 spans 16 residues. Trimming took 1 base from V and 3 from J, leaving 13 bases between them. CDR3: CASSLVSGGDYNEQFF. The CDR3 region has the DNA TGTGCCAGCAGCTTAGTCTCGGGCGGGGACTACAATGAGCAGTTCTTC.